These T cell receptor beta chains were read from a single sample in a study of long-term antiretroviral therapy in people with HIV. Using immunoSEQ multiplex PCR, the repertoire was profiled, and TCRdb retains in-frame clones only, with some absent. The repertoire holds about 16,000 clones, with 60% to 80% as singletons. Sequencing was performed on unsorted PBMCs, taken 1.5 years before starting antiretroviral therapy. The receptor source for this set is a woman aged 45-65 years with HIV. The CDR3 runs from the conserved cysteine through the conserved F or W. A D gene is named only where the DNA matches it firmly. Some rows mark clone size as missing; the rest say once, few, many or name a class of expanded clone.

TGTGCCAGCAGCGTAGGGGGGGACTTTACATACAATGAGCAGTTCTTC,CASSVGGDFTYNEQFF,NA,TRBV9,NA,TRBJ2-1
TGTGCCTCCGAGGGGGGCGCCGGCGGTTCACCCCTCCACTTT,CASEGGAGGSPLHF,NA,TRBV19,NA,TRBJ1-6
TGTGCCTGGAGCGTGACTATGGGAGCTTTCTTT,CAWSVTMGAFF,NA,TRBV30,NA,TRBJ1-1
TGTGCCAGCAGTTCTCAGGGGCCGGGTGGCTACACCTTC,CASSSQGPGGYTF,once,TRBV5-4,NA,TRBJ1-2
TGTGCCTGGAGTGCCCACAGGGGGGCTACAGATACGCAGTATTTT,CAWSAHRGATDTQYF,NA,TRBV30,TRBD1,TRBJ2-3
TGCGCCAGCAGCCCTGGACCTTACAATGAGCAGTTCTTC,CASSPGPYNEQFF,few,TRBV4-1,NA,TRBJ2-1
TGTGCCAGTAGCCACCGGGACAGGGCCACCTACGAGCAGTACTTC,CASSHRDRATYEQYF,NA,TRBV19,TRBD1,TRBJ2-7
TGTGCCAGCAACCCTTTCTCCGGACAGGGTCTGCAGTACTTC,CASNPFSGQGLQYF,NA,TRBV11-2,TRBD1,TRBJ2-7
TGTGCCAGCAGCGGGGGCGGGGGGCTCCAAGAGACCCAGTACTTC,CASSGGGGLQETQYF,NA,TRBV9,TRBD2,TRBJ2-5
TGTGCCAGCAGCAGCTTGGACGGAAACACTGAAGCTTTCTTT,CASSSLDGNTEAFF,NA,TRBV11-2,NA,TRBJ1-1
TGTGCCACCAGCAGAGAGTGGGGGGGCGGGCAAGAGACCCAGTACTTC,CATSREWGGGQETQYF,NA,TRBV15,NA,TRBJ2-5
TGCGCCAGCAGCGCGTTCGTCGGAAAGACGGAGACCCAGTACTTC,CASSAFVGKTETQYF,once,TRBV5-1,NA,TRBJ2-5
TGCGCCAGCAGTCGGACAGGAGAGACCCAGTACTTC,CASSRTGETQYF,NA,TRBV10-2,TRBD1,TRBJ2-5
TGTGCCAGCAGCTTACTGGGTTCCGGAGAGACCCAGTACTTC,CASSLLGSGETQYF,NA,TRBV7-9,NA,TRBJ2-5
TGTGCCAGCAGCCAGACGACAGGTTATGCTGAAGCTTTCTTT,CASSQTTGYAEAFF,once,TRBV5-5,NA,TRBJ1-1
TGTGCCACCCAACAGGGGGGACTGGAAAAACTGTTTTTT,CATQQGGLEKLFF,NA,TRBV28,TRBD1,TRBJ1-4
TGCGCCAGCAGCCACGGACTAGCGGGGACGGGAGAGACCCAGTACTTC,CASSHGLAGTGETQYF,NA,TRBV5-1,TRBD2,TRBJ2-5
TGTGCCAGCAACGGGGGAGAGCAGTTCTTC,CASNGGEQFF,NA,TRBV2,NA,TRBJ2-1
TGTGCCAGCCTTCTAGGAATTGGTGAGACCCAGTACTTC,CASLLGIGETQYF,NA,TRBV5-5,NA,TRBJ2-5
TGTGCCAGCAGCAAAGACGTCAGGGGGCTAACAGATACGCAGTATTTT,CASSKDVRGLTDTQYF,medium-sized,TRBV21-1,NA,TRBJ2-3
TGTGCCAGCAACAACCTACTTAATGAAAAACTGTTTTTT,CASNNLLNEKLFF,NA,TRBV6-1,NA,TRBJ1-4
TGTGCCAGCAGTGATACCCATAGCGGGGGGCTGTCCTACAATGAGCAGTTCTTC,CASSDTHSGGLSYNEQFF,NA,TRBV2,TRBD2,TRBJ2-1
TGTGCCAGCAGTAACCGGGGACAGGGCTACAATGAGCAGTTCTTC,CASSNRGQGYNEQFF,NA,TRBV6-6,TRBD1,TRBJ2-1